This is a list of T cell receptor beta chains from one sample in a study of control samples from healthy donors and cancer patients. The assay was immunoSEQ multiplex PCR, and TCRdb's table has in-frame clones only and misses some. The data contain fewer than 65,000 clones, about four fifths of them singletons. The source material was blood. Every receptor here comes from a man between 65 and 85 years old in good health. Both conserved end residues are part of each CDR3. A D gene is named only where the DNA matches it firmly. Clone sizes are given selectively: once, few, many, or a class where the clone is expanded.

clone_size	d_call	v_call	j_call	cdr3_nt	cdr3_aa
.	.	TRBV7-9	TRBJ1-2	TGTGCCAGCAGCCCCGCCGTTCGGGGACGGCTTTTGTACACCTTC	CASSPAVRGRLLYTF
.	.	TRBV5-1	TRBJ1-5	TGCGCCAGCAGCCCCGGACAAAATGGAGGGCCCCAGCATTTT	CASSPGQNGGPQHF
.	TRBD1	TRBV27	TRBJ1-1	TGTGCCAGCAACCCTCAGGGGGGCACTGAAGCTTTCTTT	CASNPQGGTEAFF
.	.	TRBV18	TRBJ2-5	TGTGCCAGCTCACCCCCCTGGGGGGGGGCAGAGACCCAGTACTTC	CASSPPWGGAETQYF
once	.	TRBV28	TRBJ2-7	TGTGCCAGCAGTTTCCCTAGCTACGAGCAGTACTTC	CASSFPSYEQYF
.	.	TRBV19	TRBJ2-5	TGTGCCAGTAGTACGATTGGGGAGACCCAGTACTTC	CASSTIGETQYF
.	TRBD1	TRBV6-5	TRBJ1-3	TGTGCCAGCAGTTACGCTAGGGGGCCTGGAAACACCATATATTTT	CASSYARGPGNTIYF
.	.	TRBV7-6	TRBJ2-5	TGTGCCAGCAGCCTGACGGACACCTTACGGGAGACCCAGTACTTC	CASSLTDTLRETQYF
once	.	TRBV7-2	TRBJ2-7	TGTGCCAGCAGCTACCGGGCCGGGACTGGAGTCTCCTACGAGCAGTACTTC	CASSYRAGTGVSYEQYF
few	.	TRBV24-1	TRBJ2-1	TGTGCCACCAGTGATCCTAGCCGCTACAATGAGCAGTTCTTC	CATSDPSRYNEQFF
.	.	TRBV19	TRBJ2-7	TGTGCCAGTAGTCCGGCACACTCCTACGAGCAGTACTTC	CASSPAHSYEQYF
.	TRBD1	TRBV4-1	TRBJ2-7	TGCGCCAGCAGCCATCTGGGACAGGGAAACTCCTACGAGCAGTACTTC	CASSHLGQGNSYEQYF
few	TRBD1	TRBV28	TRBJ1-5	TGTGCCAGCAGCGGTACAGGGGGCGGGTATCAGCCCCAGCATTTT	CASSGTGGGYQPQHF
.	TRBD2	TRBV7-3	TRBJ2-1	TGTGCCAGCAGCTTAATGCCCGGGAGGGCCGGCAATGAGCAGTTCTTC	CASSLMPGRAGNEQFF
.	.	TRBV18	TRBJ2-5	TGTGCCAGCTCACAGGGGTTGGAGACCCAGTACTTC	CASSQGLETQYF
once	TRBD1	TRBV7-9	TRBJ2-2	TGTGCCAGCAGCTCGGGACAGCACACCGGGGAGCTGTTTTTT	CASSSGQHTGELFF
.	.	TRBV10-3	TRBJ1-3	TGTGCCATCACCCGAGGAGGGACTGGAAACACCATATATTTT	CAITRGGTGNTIYF
.	TRBD1	TRBV6-6	TRBJ2-5	TGTGCCAGCACTCTGACAGGGGAAGAGACCCAGTACTTC	CASTLTGEETQYF
.	TRBD2	TRBV27	TRBJ2-3	TGTGCCAGCAGTTTTGCAGGACTAGCGGGGGGGCCCACAGATACGCAGTATTTT	CASSFAGLAGGPTDTQYF
.	.	TRBV7-9	TRBJ2-6	TGTGCCAGCAGCTATATAAAATACCATGAAAGTCGGGCCAACGTCCTGACTTTC	CASSYIKYHESRANVLTF
.	.	TRBV9	TRBJ2-5	TGTGCCAGCAGCGTAGGAGGTTATCAAGAGACCCAGTACTTC	CASSVGGYQETQYF
.	.	TRBV30	TRBJ1-2	TGTGCCTGGAGTCGGGCAATGGACAGTTCGCTCTATGGCTACACCTTC	CAWSRAMDSSLYGYTF
.	TRBD1	TRBV7-9	TRBJ2-7	TGTGCCAGCAGCTTAGTCCTGACAGGGAGCTCCTACGAGCAGTACTTC	CASSLVLTGSSYEQYF
.	.	TRBV5-8	TRBJ2-3	TGTGCCAGCAGCTGGGGGAGGGATACGCAGTATTTT	CASSWGRDTQYF
.	TRBD2	TRBV3-1/TRBV3-2	TRBJ2-3	TGTGCCAGCAGCCAAGTCCGGGGGGGTGGTACAGATACGCAGTATTTT	CASSQVRGGGTDTQYF
.	TRBD1	TRBV18	TRBJ1-1	TGTGCCAGCTCATCGACAGGGGGCACTGAAGCTTTCTTT	CASSSTGGTEAFF
medium-sized	.	TRBV12-3/TRBV12-4	TRBJ1-5	TGTGCCAGCAGTTCCCTGGTAGGGCAGCCCCAGCATTTT	CASSSLVGQPQHF
.	TRBD1	TRBV7-2	TRBJ1-6	TGTGCCAGCAGCTTACAGGGGGGCGGATCACCCCTCCACTTT	CASSLQGGGSPLHF
.	.	TRBV7-9	TRBJ1-5	TGTGCCAGCAGCTTAGAGTGGGGACAGCCCCAGCATTTT	CASSLEWGQPQHF
.	.	TRBV5-1	TRBJ1-6	TGCGCCAGCAGCTCATCCGGATCGGATAATTCACCCCTCCACTTT	CASSSSGSDNSPLHF
.	TRBD2	TRBV7-2	TRBJ2-1	TGTGCCAGCAGCTCCAGGACTAGCGGATACAATGAGCAGTTCTTC	CASSSRTSGYNEQFF
.	.	TRBV24-1	TRBJ2-5	TGCGCCACCAGTGGGGGCCGGGGGTCCTGGGGGACCCAGTACTTC	CATSGGRGSWGTQYF
once	.	TRBV7-9	TRBJ2-7	TGTGCCAGCAGCTCCCTAAAGACCGGTAGGGGTTTATTCGAGCAGTACTTC	CASSSLKTGRGLFEQYF
.	.	TRBV18	TRBJ1-5	TGTGCCAGCTCACCAGGGGGCAATCAGCCCCAGCATTTT	CASSPGGNQPQHF
.	TRBD1	TRBV6-5	TRBJ1-4	TGTGCCAGCACGCCTAGTGGGACAGTCGGTGAAAAACTGTTTTTT	CASTPSGTVGEKLFF
.	TRBD2	TRBV5-4	TRBJ2-1	TGTGCCAGCAGCGAATCACTAGCGGGAGGGTACAATGAGCAGTTCTTC	CASSESLAGGYNEQFF
once	.	TRBV5-4	TRBJ1-1	TGTGCCAGCAGCTTCGGGTCGCGGGGGGCTTTCTTT	CASSFGSRGAFF
.	TRBD2	TRBV5-4	TRBJ2-3	TGTGCCAGCAAGCGGGGGGGGAGAGATACGCAGTATTTT	CASKRGGRDTQYF
few	TRBD1	TRBV18	TRBJ2-3	TGTGCCAGCTCACCCTATAGGACAGGGGGCCGCACAGATACGCAGTATTTT	CASSPYRTGGRTDTQYF
.	.	TRBV5-1	TRBJ2-7	TGCGCCAGCAGCTTGGCCCAGGAGCAGTACTTC	CASSLAQEQYF
.	.	TRBV14	TRBJ2-7	TGTGCCAGCAGCCAAGGTTTGCTGGACGAGCAGTACTTC	CASSQGLLDEQYF
.	.	TRBV7-9	TRBJ1-1	TGTGCCAGCAGCTTTTACGGGGAGCACACTGAAGCTTTCTTT	CASSFYGEHTEAFF
.	TRBD1	TRBV10-3	TRBJ1-1	TGTGCCATCAGTGAGTCGGACAGGGGGCCCCAGCCAGGAGCTTTCTTT	CAISESDRGPQPGAFF
.	.	TRBV11-3	TRBJ2-5	TGTGCCAGCAGCTCCGGGGGAAGCCAAGAGACCCAGTACTTC	CASSSGGSQETQYF
.	.	TRBV9	TRBJ2-1	TGTGCCAGCAGCATTTTCTCCCATGAGCAGTTCTTC	CASSIFSHEQFF
.	.	TRBV19	TRBJ2-7	TGTGCCAGTAGGAGAAAAAGCGGAGGTTTTGACGAGCAGTACTTC	CASRRKSGGFDEQYF
.	TRBD1	TRBV15	TRBJ1-5	TGTGCCACCAGGGGCGGGACAGGGAGTGGGCAGCCCCAGCATTTT	CATRGGTGSGQPQHF
.	TRBD1	TRBV18	TRBJ1-4	TGTGCCAGCTCACCAAACACAGGGGGCGTAAAACTGTTTTTT	CASSPNTGGVKLFF
once	TRBD2	TRBV24-1	TRBJ2-1	TGTGCCACCAGTGGTGGCGGGAGCTCCCTCTCCTACAATGAGCAGTTCTTC	CATSGGGSSLSYNEQFF
.	.	TRBV27	TRBJ2-3	TGTGCCAGCAGTTTAACAAGGGCGGCCGATACGCAGTATTTT	CASSLTRAADTQYF
.	.	TRBV10-3	TRBJ1-5	TGTGCCATCAGGGACGTACTTGATAATCAGCCCCAGCATTTT	CAIRDVLDNQPQHF
.	TRBD2	TRBV18	TRBJ2-3	TGTGCCAGCTCACCAAGTCTCGGGGGGGCCCCGGGTACGCAGTATTTT	CASSPSLGGAPGTQYF
.	TRBD1	TRBV12-3/TRBV12-4	TRBJ1-1	TGTGCCAGCAGTCGACAGGGGCCGGGTGAAGCTTTCTTT	CASSRQGPGEAFF